Reported below is one TCR beta chain. The antigen is unknown. The data are from a study of OX40 agonist ivuxolimab in advanced cancers. Study information: People in dose escalation had one of these cancers: hepatocellular carcinoma, melanoma, renal cell or head and neck cancer. Among those enrolled, mean age was approximately 62 years (range about 23 to 90) and about 82% were male. Study results and limitations: Relative to CD4+, CD8+ T cells held more expanded clones on average. CD4+ and CD8+ T cells in blood underwent clonal expansion by week 6 at 0.1 to 3.0 mg/kg.

Profiling relied on immunoSEQ multiplex PCR, and the TCRdb table lists in-frame clones only, not all of them. The table has about 31,000 clones, about four fifths seen once; the top ten hold about 20%. The CDR3 covers 16 residues. Deletions cut 5 bases from V and 1 base from J, with 17 bases between. Germline V lookup: CDR1 SGHTA, CDR2 FQGNSA. Sequenced here: CD4+ or CD8+ T cells sorted from blood, sampled in a trial of the OX40 agonist ivuxolimab. V usage is TRBV7-2 and J usage is TRBJ1-1; D not certain. This sequence originates from an adult with an advanced solid tumor such as melanoma, head and neck, liver or kidney cancer. CDR3 bases: TGTGCCAGCAGCGCAAAGGGCGGAGTTGGGAACACTGAAGCTTTCTTT. Amino acids: CASSAKGGVGNTEAFF.